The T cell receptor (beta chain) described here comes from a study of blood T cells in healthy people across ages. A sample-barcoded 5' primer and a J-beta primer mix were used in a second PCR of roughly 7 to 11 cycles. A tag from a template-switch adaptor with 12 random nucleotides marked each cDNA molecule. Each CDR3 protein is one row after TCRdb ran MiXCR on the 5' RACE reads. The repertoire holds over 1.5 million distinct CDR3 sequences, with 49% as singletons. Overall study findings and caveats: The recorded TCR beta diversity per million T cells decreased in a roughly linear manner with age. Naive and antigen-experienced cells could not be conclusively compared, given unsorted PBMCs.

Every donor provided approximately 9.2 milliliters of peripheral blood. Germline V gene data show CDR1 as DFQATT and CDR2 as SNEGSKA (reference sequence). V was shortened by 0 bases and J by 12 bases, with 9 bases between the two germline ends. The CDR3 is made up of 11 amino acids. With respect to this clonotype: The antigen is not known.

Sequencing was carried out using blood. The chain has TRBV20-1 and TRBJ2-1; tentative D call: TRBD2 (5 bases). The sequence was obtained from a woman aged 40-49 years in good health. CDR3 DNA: TGCAGTGCTAGAGAGGAGGCTGTGCAGTTCTTC. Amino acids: CSAREEAVQFF.